This entry lists 3 T cell receptor beta chains sequenced from one sample in a study of T cells after yellow fever vaccination. A single record per CDR3 protein comes from TCRdb applying MiXCR to the 5' RACE reads. In the table there are hundreds of thousands of distinct CDR3 sequences, roughly 14% of which are singletons. Sequencing was performed on PBMCs, taken on the day of the yellow fever booster vaccination. The receptors derive from a man between 25 and 39 years old who received the YFV17D yellow fever vaccine.

This clonotype was detected only a few times. The chain employs TRBV4-3 and TRBJ2-7, with 9 bases lining up with TRBD2. The germline CDR1 and CDR2 sequences are LGHNA and YSLEER. J lost 3 bases, V lost 1 base, and 10 bases had no gene match. The CDR3 is 17 amino acids. CDR3 in DNA: TGCGCCAGCAGCCAAGGCCCCCAGATTAGCGGGAGCTACGAGCAGTACTTC. Translation gives CASSQGPQISGSYEQYF.

This chain joins TRBV6-5 and TRBJ2-1, with D unclear. Looked up from germline, CDR1 is MNHEY and CDR2 is SVGAGI. This CDR3 spans 8 amino acids. Trimming stripped 8 bases from V and 8 bases from J, with 1 base between. Written as DNA, the CDR3 is TGTGCCAGCGATGAGCAGTTCTTC. Its protein is CASDEQFF.

This clonotype was observed at least ten times. CDR3 residues: CASSLVGGRVSYEQYF. CDR3 DNA: TGTGCCAGCAGTTTAGTGGGCGGGAGAGTCTCCTACGAGCAGTACTTC. This sequence joins TRBV12-3 or TRBV12-4 and TRBJ2-7, with 7 nucleotides matching TRBD2. There are 16 residues in the CDR3. Germline trimming cut 1 base from V and 0 bases from J; bases unmatched to any gene: 6.